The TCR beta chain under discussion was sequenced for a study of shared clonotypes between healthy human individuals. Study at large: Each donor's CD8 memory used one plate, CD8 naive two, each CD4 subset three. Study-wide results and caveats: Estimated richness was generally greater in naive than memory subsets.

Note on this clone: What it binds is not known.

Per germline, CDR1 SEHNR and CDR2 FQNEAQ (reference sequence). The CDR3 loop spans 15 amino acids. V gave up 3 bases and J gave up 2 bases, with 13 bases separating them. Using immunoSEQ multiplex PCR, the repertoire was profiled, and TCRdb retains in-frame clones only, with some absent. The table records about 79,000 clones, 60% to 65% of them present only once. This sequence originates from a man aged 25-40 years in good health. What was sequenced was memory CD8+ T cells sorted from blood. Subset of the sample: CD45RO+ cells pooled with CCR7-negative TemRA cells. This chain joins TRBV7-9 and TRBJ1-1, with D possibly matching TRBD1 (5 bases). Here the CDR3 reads CASSFWDRINTEAFF. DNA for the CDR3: TGTGCCAGCAGCTTTTGGGACCGTATAAACACTGAAGCTTTCTTT.